These 23 T cell receptor beta chains were sequenced from one sample in a study of regulatory T cells in long-lasting Graves disease. With iRepertoire HTBI primers and Arm-PCR of CDR3 regions, TCR beta libraries were built. MiXCR, run by TCRdb on the multiplex PCR reads, gives a single entry per CDR3 protein. The data contain a few hundred thousand distinct CDR3 sequences, about 12% of them seen just once; the ten biggest clones take up about 19%. Time point defined: newly diagnosed GD, antithyroid drugs for less than 3 months. The authors made the TCR library using RNA they extracted from PBMCs. This same sample was also part of a study on T cells in Graves' hyperthyroidism and ophthalmopathy.

Sequences were derived from peripheral blood mononuclear cells (PBMCs), sampled at new diagnosis, from a patient treated with antithyroid drugs. The receptors were sampled from a woman between 18 and 29 years old with Graves disease.

This clonotype has a count of ten or more. The genes are TRBV7-9 and TRBJ1-5, with D unclear. CDR1 SEHNR and CDR2 FQNEAQ come from the germline V gene (reference sequence). The CDR3 is 16 residues long. Trimming took 5 bases from V and 2 from J, leaving 16 bases between them. The CDR3, as DNA: TGTGCCAGCAGCCGGATTTCACAAGCGGGCAATCAGCCCCAGCATTTT. It specifies CASSRISQAGNQPQHF.

The sample holds many counts of this clonotype. The J gene is TRBJ2-5, the V gene TRBV12-3 or TRBV12-4; 8 bases line up with TRBD1. The trim removed 6 bases at V and 2 bases at J, leaving 2 bases unmatched. The CDR3 has 13 amino acids. In DNA, the CDR3 is TGTGCCAGCAGGTGGACAGGGCAAGAGACCCAGTACTTC. Protein product: CASRWTGQETQYF.

This clonotype was recorded at least ten times. The chain couples TRBV24-1 to TRBJ1-2; D uncertain. The CDR3 loop spans 12 amino acids. V lost 4 bases, J lost 5 bases, and 7 bases lay in between. The germline V gene has CDR1 KGHDR and CDR2 SFDVKD. The CDR3, as DNA: TGTGCCACCAGTGAGGGGAGTTATGGCTACACCTTC. Protein: CATSEGSYGYTF.

This clonotype was recorded at least ten times. The chain recombines TRBV7-8 with TRBJ2-7; D unresolved. Germline V gene lookup returns CDR1 SGHVS and CDR2 FQNEAQ. CDR3 length equals 17 residues. V lost 0 bases to trimming and J lost 3 bases, with 18 bases between them. This chain's CDR3 is CASSLAYHGRPLYEQYF. The CDR3 region has the DNA TGTGCCAGCAGCTTAGCTTACCACGGACGGCCCCTCTACGAGCAGTACTTC.

In its sample, this clonotype was seen many times. The chain links TRBV6-2 or TRBV6-3 to TRBJ1-2; D ambiguous. The V end was cut by 0 bases, the J end by 6 bases, with 11 bases between. Germline V gene lookup returns CDR1 MNHEY and CDR2 SVGEGT. The CDR3 runs to 14 residues. The CDR3 DNA reads TGTGCCAGCAGTTACTCGACGGGGAGGAATGGCTACACCTTC. This translates into CASSYSTGRNGYTF.

This clonotype was seen repeatedly, ten times or more. The V call is TRBV7-3, the J call TRBJ2-5; the match to TRBD1 covers 7 bases. V dropped 6 bases and J dropped 1; count of bases not matched to a gene: 8. The CDR3 is 15 amino acids. Germline V gene sequence: CDR1 SGHTA, CDR2 FQGTGA. The CDR3: CASSLLAGGQETQYF. In DNA form, the CDR3 reads TGTGCCAGCAGTTTATTGGCAGGGGGCCAAGAGACCCAGTACTTC.

This clonotype was counted a few times. The gene calls are TRBV4-1 and TRBJ1-6; D perhaps matches TRBD1 (6 bases). Germline CDR1 and CDR2: MGHRA and YSYEKL. The CDR3 runs to 17 residues. V lost 6 bases, J lost 9 bases, and 24 bases lay in between. The CDR3 nucleotides are TGCGCCAGCAGACGAGCGGAGAGGGCAGGGGAGAGTTCACCCCTCCACTTT. Amino acids: CASRRAERAGESSPLHF.

This clonotype has at least ten counts. The V call is TRBV20-1, the J call TRBJ2-7, with 8 bases fitting TRBD1. Germline V gene lookup returns CDR1 DFQATT and CDR2 SNEGSKA (reference sequence). CDR3 length equals 12 residues. Trimming removed 6 bases from V and 3 bases from J; junction bases left unmatched: 4. The CDR3 nucleotides are TGCAGTGCGGCCGGGACAGGCTACGAGCAGTACTTC. It specifies CSAAGTGYEQYF.

This clonotype appeared many times. The genes are TRBV24-1 and TRBJ2-5, with D perhaps TRBD2 (6 bases). The CDR3 covers 11 residues. V lost 8 bases to trimming and J lost 4 bases, with 7 bases between them. Per the germline V gene, CDR1 is KGHDR and CDR2 is SFDVKD. The CDR3 reads CATTEGETQYF. The DNA of the CDR3 is TGTGCCACCACGGAGGGAGAGACCCAGTACTTC.

This clonotype occurred many times. V is TRBV27 and J is TRBJ2-2, with TRBD1 identical over 8 bases. Germline CDR1 MNHEY, CDR2 SMNVEV (reference sequence). The V segment lost 6 bases and the J segment 4 bases; nucleotides outside the gene matches: 10. The CDR3 has 16 residues. CDR3 protein: CASRHGQGDLTGELFF. The CDR3 bases are TGTGCCAGCAGACACGGACAGGGAGACCTCACCGGGGAGCTGTTTTTT.

This clonotype was observed many times. The rearrangement uses TRBV7-2 and TRBJ2-1; 8 positions agree with TRBD2. The better agreement between TRBJ2-3 and the DNA end casts doubt on the J call. The CDR3 is 19 residues long. Germline V lookup: CDR1 SGHTA, CDR2 FQGNSA. The CDR3, as DNA: TGTGCCAGCAGCCCAAACGGGGGGGCTAGCACACGCGAGGTGGATACGCAGTATTTT. Its translation: CASSPNGGASTREVDTQYF.

This clonotype has a handful of counts. The genes are TRBV6-2 or TRBV6-3 and TRBJ2-3; D might be TRBD2 (6 bases). Trimming left V 8 bases short and J 0 bases short, with 12 bases between. Per the germline V gene, CDR1 is MNHEY and CDR2 is SVGEGT. This CDR3 contains 14 residues. The CDR3 DNA reads TGTGCCAGCCGTGTCGGGGGTAGCACAGATACGCAGTATTTT. Its protein is CASRVGGSTDTQYF.

This clonotype was counted at least ten times. The genes are TRBV10-3 and TRBJ1-1; no clear D. The germline V and J ends were trimmed by 10 bases and 0 bases, with 12 bases remaining between them. Germline lookup yields CDR1 ENHRY and CDR2 SYGVKD. The CDR3 runs to 13 residues. The CDR3 DNA reads TGTGCCACCGCCGGCGGGATGAACACTGAAGCTTTCTTT. Protein sequence: CATAGGMNTEAFF.

The chain uses TRBV27 and TRBJ2-1; no reliable D call. Germline CDR1 and CDR2: MNHEY and SMNVEV (reference sequence). Trimming left V 1 base short and J 2 bases short, with 12 bases between. CDR3 length: 16 amino acids. The CDR3 protein is CASSLFPPATYNEQFF. In DNA form, the CDR3 reads TGTGCCAGCAGTTTATTCCCCCCCGCTACCTACAATGAGCAGTTCTTC.

A remark on this clonotype: A much larger clone is a single base away; this may be a read error. The rearrangement uses TRBV9 and TRBJ2-7; possibly TRBD2 for D (7 bases). The CDR3 has 16 amino acids. Germline V gene lookup returns CDR1 SGDLS and CDR2 YYNGEE. The CDR3, as DNA: TGTGCCAGCAGCGCCGTAGAACGGGGGGCCTCCAACGAGCAGTACTTC. Its translation is CASSAVERGASNEQYF.

This clonotype was counted ten times or more. The V gene is TRBV28, the J gene TRBJ1-5, with 10 bases that match TRBD1. From germline, CDR1 is MDHEN and CDR2 SYDVKM. V was clipped by 4 bases and J by 6 bases; unmatched bases: 6. CDR3 size: 15 residues. The DNA of the CDR3 is TGTGCCAGCAGTTCCCGGGACAGGGGTTTTCAGCCCCAGCATTTT. This sequence encodes CASSSRDRGFQPQHF.

This clonotype has just a few counts. This chain uses TRBV28 with TRBJ2-1; 11 bases map to TRBD2. CDR1 is MDHEN and CDR2 is SYDVKM in the germline V gene. After removal of 3 bases from V and 7 bases from J, the junction contained 8 bases not matched to a gene. There are 16 residues in the CDR3. The chain's CDR3 is CASSFYLAGGRNEQFF. The CDR3 DNA reads as TGTGCCAGCAGTTTCTATCTAGCGGGGGGAAGAAATGAGCAGTTCTTC. Using reference TRBV28 and TRBJ2-1 for the parts outside the CDR3, the full variable domain is DVKVTQSSRYLVKRTGEKVFLECVQDMDHENMFWYRQDPGLGLRLIYFSYDVKMKEKGDIPEGYSVSREKKERFSLILESASTNQTSMYLCASSFYLAGGRNEQFFGPGTRLTVL.

This clonotype was seen many times. The chain recombines TRBV24-1 with TRBJ2-5, with D perhaps matching TRBD2 (7 bases). The CDR3 has 15 amino acids. Trimming cost V 3 bases and J 5 bases, with 15 bases left between them. The germline V gene has CDR1 KGHDR and CDR2 SFDVKD. DNA of the CDR3: TGTGCCACCAGTGATGCGGTCCGGGGGGCGGAGACCCAGTACTTC. Its translation: CATSDAVRGAETQYF.

In its sample, this clonotype was seen many times. The chain combines TRBV28 with TRBJ2-6; perhaps TRBD1 as D (6 bases). The V gene's germline CDR1 is MDHEN and CDR2 SYDVKM. This CDR3 contains 20 residues. Trimming took off 8 bases at V and 0 bases at J, with 26 bases between the two ends. CDR3 bases: TGTGCCAGCCCCTGTTACGTGCTCACAGGGATTCACTCTGGGGCCAACGTCCTGACTTTC. Amino acids: CASPCYVLTGIHSGANVLTF.

In its sample, this clonotype was seen many times. The rearrangement uses TRBV11-2 and TRBJ2-6, with D perhaps matching TRBD2 (7 bases). Trimming cost V 5 bases and J 2 bases, with 10 bases left between them. This CDR3 is built from 15 residues. Germline V gene lookup returns CDR1 SGHAT and CDR2 FQNNGV. The CDR3 nucleotides are TGTGCCAGCAGCCGGGGGGCTGCTGGGGCCAACGTCCTGACTTTC. Amino acid sequence: CASSRGAAGANVLTF. The full variable domain, its missing parts supplied by reference TRBV11-2 and TRBJ2-6, is EAGVAQSPRYKIIEKRQSVAFWCNPISGHATLYWYQQILGQGPKLLIQFQNNGVVDDSQLPKDRFSAERLKGVDSTLKIQPAKLEDSAVYLCASSRGAAGANVLTFGAGSRLTVL.

This clonotype was counted a few times. The J gene is TRBJ1-2, the V gene TRBV7-2; D might be TRBD1 (6 bases). CDR3 length: 14 residues. V lost 1 base and J lost 5, with 11 bases in between. Germline lookup yields CDR1 SGHTA and CDR2 FQGNSA. Here the CDR3 DNA reads TGTGCCAGCAGCTTAGTACAGGGCCCTTATGGCTACACCTTC. This codes for CASSLVQGPYGYTF.

This clonotype was recorded at least ten times. This chain joins TRBV2 and TRBJ2-3; D gene ambiguous. Germline V gives CDR1 SNHLY, CDR2 FYNNEI. The germline V and J ends were trimmed by 2 bases and 7 bases, with 1 base remaining between them. This CDR3 spans 10 amino acids. CDR3 loop: CASSEYTQYF. DNA of the CDR3: TGTGCCAGCAGTGAATATACGCAGTATTTT. Full variable domain (outside the CDR3, taken from reference TRBV2 and TRBJ2-3): EPEVTQTPSHQVTQMGQEVILRCVPISNHLYFYWYRQILGQKVEFLVSFYNNEISEKSEIFDDQFSVERPDGSNFTLKIRSTKLEDSAMYFCASSEYTQYFGPGTRLTVL.

The table lists this clonotype with many counts. This sequence joins TRBV7-2 and TRBJ2-7, with TRBD2 matching 8 bases. This CDR3 has 15 residues. V was pared by 1 base and J by 3 bases, with 5 bases of the junction left unmatched. Germline loops: CDR1 SGHTA, CDR2 FQGNSA. The CDR3 reads CASSLDTSGSYEQYF. In DNA form, the CDR3 reads TGTGCCAGCAGCTTAGACACTAGCGGAAGCTACGAGCAGTACTTC.